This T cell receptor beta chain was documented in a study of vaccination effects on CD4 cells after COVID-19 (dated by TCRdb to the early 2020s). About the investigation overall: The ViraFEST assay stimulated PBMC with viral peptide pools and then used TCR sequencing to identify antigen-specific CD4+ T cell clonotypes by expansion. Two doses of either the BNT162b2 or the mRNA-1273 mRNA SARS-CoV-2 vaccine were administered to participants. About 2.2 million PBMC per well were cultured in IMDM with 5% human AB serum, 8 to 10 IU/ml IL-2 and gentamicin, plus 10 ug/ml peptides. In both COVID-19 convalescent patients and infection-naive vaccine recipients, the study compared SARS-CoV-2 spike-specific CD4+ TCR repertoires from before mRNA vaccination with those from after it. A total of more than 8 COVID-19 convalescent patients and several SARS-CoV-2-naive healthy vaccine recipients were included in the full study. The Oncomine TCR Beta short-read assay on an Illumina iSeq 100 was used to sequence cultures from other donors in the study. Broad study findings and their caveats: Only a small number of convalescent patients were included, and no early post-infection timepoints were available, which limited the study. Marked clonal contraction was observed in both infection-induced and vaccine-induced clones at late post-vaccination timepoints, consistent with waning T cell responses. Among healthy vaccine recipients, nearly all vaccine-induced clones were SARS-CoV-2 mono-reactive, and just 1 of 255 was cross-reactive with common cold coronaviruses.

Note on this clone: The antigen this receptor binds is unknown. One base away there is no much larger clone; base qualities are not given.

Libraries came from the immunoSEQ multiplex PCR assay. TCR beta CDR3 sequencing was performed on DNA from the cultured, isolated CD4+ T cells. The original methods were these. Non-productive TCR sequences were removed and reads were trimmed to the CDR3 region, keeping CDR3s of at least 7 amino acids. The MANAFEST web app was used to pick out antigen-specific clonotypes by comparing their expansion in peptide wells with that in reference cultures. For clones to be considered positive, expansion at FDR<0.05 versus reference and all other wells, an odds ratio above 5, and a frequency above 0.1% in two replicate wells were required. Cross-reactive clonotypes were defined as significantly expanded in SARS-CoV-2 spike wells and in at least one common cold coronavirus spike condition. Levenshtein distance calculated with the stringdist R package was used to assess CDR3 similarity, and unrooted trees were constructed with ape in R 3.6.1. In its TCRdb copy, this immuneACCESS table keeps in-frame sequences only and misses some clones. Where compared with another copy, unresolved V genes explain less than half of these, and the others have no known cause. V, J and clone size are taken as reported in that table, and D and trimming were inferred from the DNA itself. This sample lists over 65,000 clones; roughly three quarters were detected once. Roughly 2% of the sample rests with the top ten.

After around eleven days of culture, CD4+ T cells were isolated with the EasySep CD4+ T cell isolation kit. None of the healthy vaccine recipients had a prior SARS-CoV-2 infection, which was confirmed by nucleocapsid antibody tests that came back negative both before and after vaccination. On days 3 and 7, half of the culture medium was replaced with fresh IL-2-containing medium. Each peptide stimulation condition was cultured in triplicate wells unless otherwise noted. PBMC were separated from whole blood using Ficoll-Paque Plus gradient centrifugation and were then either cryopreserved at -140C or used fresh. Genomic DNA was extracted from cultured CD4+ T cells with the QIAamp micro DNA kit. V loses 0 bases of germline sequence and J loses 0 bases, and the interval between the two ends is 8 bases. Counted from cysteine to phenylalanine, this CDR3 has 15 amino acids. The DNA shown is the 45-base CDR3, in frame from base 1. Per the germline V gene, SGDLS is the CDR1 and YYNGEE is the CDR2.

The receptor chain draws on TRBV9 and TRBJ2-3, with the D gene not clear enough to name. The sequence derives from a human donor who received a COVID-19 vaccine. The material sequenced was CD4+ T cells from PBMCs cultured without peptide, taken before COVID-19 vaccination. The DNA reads TGTGCCAGCAGCGTAGCTATGGGGAGCACAGATACGCAGTATTTT. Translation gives CASSVAMGSTDTQYF.